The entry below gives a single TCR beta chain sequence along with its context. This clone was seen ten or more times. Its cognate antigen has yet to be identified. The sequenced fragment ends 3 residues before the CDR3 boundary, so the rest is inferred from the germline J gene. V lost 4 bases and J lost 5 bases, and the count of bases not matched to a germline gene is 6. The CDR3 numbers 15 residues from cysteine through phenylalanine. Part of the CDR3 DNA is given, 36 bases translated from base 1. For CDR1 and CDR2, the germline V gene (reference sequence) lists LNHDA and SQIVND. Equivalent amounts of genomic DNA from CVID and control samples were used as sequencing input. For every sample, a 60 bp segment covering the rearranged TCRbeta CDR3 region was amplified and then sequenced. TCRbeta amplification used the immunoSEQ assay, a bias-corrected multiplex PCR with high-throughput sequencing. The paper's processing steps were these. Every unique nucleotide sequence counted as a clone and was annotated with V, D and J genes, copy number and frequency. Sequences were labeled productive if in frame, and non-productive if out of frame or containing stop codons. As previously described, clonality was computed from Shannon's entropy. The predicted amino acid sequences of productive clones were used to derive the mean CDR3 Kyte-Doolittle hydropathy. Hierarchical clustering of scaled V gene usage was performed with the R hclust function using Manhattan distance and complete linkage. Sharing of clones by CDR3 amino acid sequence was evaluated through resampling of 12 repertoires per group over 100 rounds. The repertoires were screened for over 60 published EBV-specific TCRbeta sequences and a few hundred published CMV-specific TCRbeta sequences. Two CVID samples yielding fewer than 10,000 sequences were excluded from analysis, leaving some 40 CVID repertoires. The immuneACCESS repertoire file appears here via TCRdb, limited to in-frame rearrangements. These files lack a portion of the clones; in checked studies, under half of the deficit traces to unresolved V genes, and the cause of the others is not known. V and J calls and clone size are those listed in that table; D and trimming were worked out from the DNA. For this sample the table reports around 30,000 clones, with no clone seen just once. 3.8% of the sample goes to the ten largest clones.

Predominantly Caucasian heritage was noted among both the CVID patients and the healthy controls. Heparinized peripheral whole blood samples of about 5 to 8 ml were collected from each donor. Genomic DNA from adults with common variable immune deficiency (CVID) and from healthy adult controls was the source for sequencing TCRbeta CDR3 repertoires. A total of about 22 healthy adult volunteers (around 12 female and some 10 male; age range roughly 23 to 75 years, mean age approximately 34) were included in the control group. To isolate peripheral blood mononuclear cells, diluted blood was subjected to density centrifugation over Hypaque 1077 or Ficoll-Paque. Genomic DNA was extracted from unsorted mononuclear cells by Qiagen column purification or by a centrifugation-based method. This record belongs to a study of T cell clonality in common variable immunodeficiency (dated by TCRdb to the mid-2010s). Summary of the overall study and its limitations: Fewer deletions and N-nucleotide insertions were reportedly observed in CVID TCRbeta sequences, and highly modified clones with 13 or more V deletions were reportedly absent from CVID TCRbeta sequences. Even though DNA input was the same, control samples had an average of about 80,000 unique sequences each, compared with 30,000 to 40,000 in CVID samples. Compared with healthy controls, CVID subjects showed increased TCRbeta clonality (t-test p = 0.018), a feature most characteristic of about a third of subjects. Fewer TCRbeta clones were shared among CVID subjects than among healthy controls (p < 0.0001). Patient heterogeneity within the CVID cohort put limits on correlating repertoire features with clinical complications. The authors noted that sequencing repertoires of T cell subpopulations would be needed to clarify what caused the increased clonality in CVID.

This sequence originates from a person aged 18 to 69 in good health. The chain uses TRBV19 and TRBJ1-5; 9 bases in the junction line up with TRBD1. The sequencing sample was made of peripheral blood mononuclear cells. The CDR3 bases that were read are TGTGCCAGTAGTACCTACAGGGGGCCATATCAGCCC. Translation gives CASSTYRGPYQP. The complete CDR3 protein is CASSTYRGPYQPQHF.